The 26 T cell receptor beta chains reported below all come from one sample, sequenced in a study of T cell repertoires in cytomegalovirus infection (dated by TCRdb to between 2017 and 2020). The sequencing machine was an Illumina HiSeq 1500. The public sequencing data were trimmed at Q25 with fastp and processed into clonotypes with MiXCR by TCRdb, which kept only in-frame beta chains. Duplicate CDR3 protein sequences are folded into a single record with the most common DNA and genes. This sample lists about 490,000 distinct CDR3 sequences; more than 15% were detected once. Of the sample, approximately 24% falls within the top ten clones. The sample taken for sequencing was CD8+ T cells from PBMCs. The receptors derive from a human donor in good health (CMV status not recorded). Some clones in this sample may be carry-over from other donors' samples.

This clonotype was detected ten times or more. The gene calls are TRBV7-9 and TRBJ1-2, with D possibly TRBD1 on 6 matching bases. CDR3 length equals 15 residues. CDR1 and CDR2 from the germline V gene are SEHNR and FQNEAQ (reference sequence). V was cut by 2 bases and J by 8 bases, with 18 bases left in between. CDR3 DNA sequence: TGTGCCAGCAGCTTATCTCGAGGGCGACAGGAGGGCTACACCTTC. It codes for CASSLSRGRQEGYTF. Variable domain in full (rest from reference TRBV7-9 and TRBJ1-2): DTGVSQNPRHKITKRGQNVTFRCDPISEHNRLYWYRQTLGQGPEFLTYFQNEAQLEKSRLLSDRFSAERPKGSFSTLEIQRTEQGDSAMYLCASSLSRGRQEGYTFGSGTRLTVV.

This clonotype appeared many times. V and J are TRBV11-2 and TRBJ2-4; the D gene could be TRBD1 or TRBD2 (5 bases each). From germline, CDR1 is SGHAT and CDR2 FQNNGV. This CDR3 has 16 amino acids. The V end lost 4 bases, the J end lost 3 bases, and 16 bases lay between the germline ends. CDR3 protein: CASSYGTASSKNIQYF. The DNA for the CDR3 is TGTGCCAGCAGCTATGGGACCGCGAGCAGCAAAAACATTCAGTACTTC.

The chain joins TRBV6-5 to TRBJ1-1; D is perhaps TRBD1 (5 bases). Trimming pared 5 bases from V and 4 bases from J, leaving 17 bases between. The CDR3 is made up of 15 amino acids. Per the germline V gene, CDR1 is MNHEY and CDR2 is SVGAGI. CDR3 DNA sequence: TGTGCCAGCAGTACAGCCGGGGCAGGAAGCACTGAAGCTTTCTTT. Protein: CASSTAGAGSTEAFF.

This clonotype was recorded a few times. The chain has TRBV14 and TRBJ2-7, with D perhaps assigned TRBD1 or TRBD2 (5 bases each). Per germline, CDR1 SGHDN and CDR2 FVKESK. The CDR3 is made up of 14 amino acids. V was cut by 4 bases and J by 4 bases, with 14 bases left in between. The CDR3 is CASSLRDRRYEQYF. As DNA, the CDR3 is TGTGCCAGCAGCCTTCGGGACCGTAGGTACGAGCAGTACTTC.

This clonotype occurred a few times. V gene TRBV4-1 combines with J gene TRBJ2-3; D is ambiguous. V lost 4 bases and J lost 4, with 9 bases in between. Germline V CDR1 and CDR2: MGHRA, YSYEKL. CDR3 length: 13 amino acids. Written as DNA, the CDR3 is TGCGCCAGCAGCCCCGCGGTGGCAGATACGCAGTATTTT. It translates to CASSPAVADTQYF.

This clonotype has only a few counts. The genes are TRBV20-1 and TRBJ1-1, with D hard to call. The V gene lost 0 bases and the J gene lost 0 bases, with 14 bases spanning the gap. The CDR3 consists of 16 residues. Germline CDR1 reads DFQATT; CDR2 reads SNEGSKA (reference sequence). The CDR3 sequence is CSARDTQDSMNTEAFF. The CDR3 bases are TGCAGTGCTAGAGATACCCAGGACTCAATGAACACTGAAGCTTTCTTT.

This clonotype occurred many times. J is TRBJ1-2 and V is TRBV11-2; 7 bases are shared with TRBD1. From germline, CDR1 is SGHAT and CDR2 FQNNGV. There are 14 residues in the CDR3. J gave up 2 bases and V 3 bases, and 3 bases lay outside the gene matches. CDR3 coding DNA: TGTGCCAGCAGCTTGCCGACAGGGAACTATGGCTACACCTTC. This translates into CASSLPTGNYGYTF.

This clonotype was picked up a small number of times. This sequence joins TRBV4-2 and TRBJ1-6; D gene ambiguous. The CDR3 loop spans 17 amino acids. V lost 3 bases and J lost 11, with 23 bases in between. CDR1 and CDR2 (germline): LGHNA, YNFKEQ. CDR3 nucleotides: TGTGCCAGCAGCCAGTCAGACCGGGCCACATATTTACCACCCCTCCACTTT. This encodes CASSQSDRATYLPPLHF.

This chain joins TRBV6-5 and TRBJ2-7, with 8 bases aligning to TRBD2. The CDR3 spans 13 residues. Per germline, CDR1 MNHEY and CDR2 SVGAGI. Losses at the gene ends were 6 bases for V and 5 bases for J; bases not matched to a gene: 6. CDR3 in amino acids: CASRLAGFHEQYF. In DNA form, the CDR3 reads TGTGCCAGCAGGTTAGCGGGATTTCACGAGCAGTACTTC.

The chain combines TRBV19 with TRBJ2-1, with TRBD2 matching over 8 bases. CDR1 is LNHDA and CDR2 is SQIVND in the germline V gene (reference sequence). The J segment lost 8 bases and the V segment lost 6 bases, leaving 12 bases of the junction unmatched. CDR3 size: 15 residues. The CDR3 sequence is CASRGVAGRIYEQFF. The CDR3 DNA is TGTGCCAGTAGGGGGGTAGCGGGACGGATTTATGAGCAGTTCTTC.

This clonotype was observed many times. The V call is TRBV27, the J call TRBJ2-1; D unresolved. V was clipped by 8 bases and J by 8 bases, with 16 bases between them. The CDR3 consists of 13 residues. From germline, CDR1 is MNHEY and CDR2 SMNVEV (reference sequence). Written as DNA, the CDR3 is TGTGCCAGCCGCCCTACTGGGGTCTATGAGCAGTTCTTC. This sequence encodes CASRPTGVYEQFF.

This clonotype has a count of ten or more. The chain carries TRBV27 and TRBJ2-7; TRBD2 matches at 7 bases. The CDR3 covers 16 residues. From germline, CDR1 is MNHEY and CDR2 SMNVEV (reference sequence). J lost 0 bases, V lost 5 bases, and 10 bases had no gene match. The CDR3 reads CASSPSWGEGSYEQYF. The CDR3 DNA reads as TGTGCCAGCAGTCCCTCCTGGGGGGAGGGCTCCTACGAGCAGTACTTC.

J is TRBJ1-2 and V is TRBV27; D unresolved. The V and J ends lost 3 bases and 3 bases respectively, with 11 bases between them. The CDR3 extends over 14 amino acids. CDR1 and CDR2 from the germline V gene are MNHEY and SMNVEV (reference sequence). The CDR3 sequence is CASSFGRFYYGYTF. The DNA for the CDR3 is TGTGCCAGCAGTTTCGGCAGGTTTTACTATGGCTACACCTTC.

This clonotype was detected many times. This sequence joins TRBV27 and TRBJ2-5; 7 bases fit TRBD2. Per germline, CDR1 MNHEY and CDR2 SMNVEV (reference sequence). With V trimmed by 5 bases and J by 5 bases, 11 bases remained unmatched. CDR3 length: 15 residues. The CDR3 spells CASSPSGGSRETQYF. The DNA for the CDR3 is TGTGCCAGCAGTCCCTCCGGGGGGAGTCGGGAGACCCAGTACTTC.

This clonotype came up many times. The chain combines TRBV2 with TRBJ2-1, with 9 bases identical to TRBD2. V shed 4 bases and J 7 bases; nucleotides not matched to a gene: 8. The CDR3 has 15 amino acids. CDR1 is SNHLY and CDR2 is FYNNEI in the germline V gene. This CDR3 is CASSVETSGLNEQFF. The CDR3 nucleotides are TGTGCCAGCAGTGTAGAGACTAGCGGCTTGAATGAGCAGTTCTTC.

Worth noting for this clonotype: A read error is possible here, since a much larger clone lies one base away. J is TRBJ2-7 and V is TRBV29-1; 9 nucleotides line up with TRBD1. CDR3 size: 14 residues. Germline V CDR1 and CDR2: SQVTM, ANQGSEA. The CDR3 coding sequence is TGCAGCGTTGGACGGACAGGGGCTTCCTACGTGCAGTACTTC. Its protein is CSVGRTGASYVQYF.

This clonotype was observed many times. V usage is TRBV11-2 and J usage is TRBJ2-2, with D unclear. The CDR3 has 13 amino acids. Germline CDR1 and CDR2: SGHAT and FQNNGV. V was clipped by 2 bases and J by 4 bases, with 5 bases between them. The CDR3 nucleotides are TGTGCCAGCAGCTTATATACCACCGGGGAGCTGTTTTTT. Its translation is CASSLYTTGELFF.

The chain uses TRBV4-1 and TRBJ2-1; 12 bases line up with TRBD1. Looked up from germline, CDR1 is MGHRA and CDR2 is YSYEKL. With V trimmed by 4 bases and J by 10 bases, 8 bases remained unmatched. This CDR3 is 15 amino acids long. The CDR3 DNA reads TGCGCCAGCAGCCCCCCGGGGACAGGGGGCGACGAGCAGTTCTTC. Translation: CASSPPGTGGDEQFF.

This clonotype has ten or more counts. J is TRBJ1-2 and V is TRBV6-1; 9 bases align to TRBD1. The CDR3 loop spans 16 amino acids. The junction had 6 bases not matched to a gene; V was cut back by 0 bases and J by 4 bases. Germline assignment: CDR1 MNHNS and CDR2 SASEGT. The CDR3 loop is CASSEANRGRFYGYTF. The CDR3 DNA follows: TGTGCCAGCAGTGAAGCTAACAGGGGGCGATTCTATGGCTACACCTTC.

A word on this clonotype: This CDR3 is missing its conserved last phenylalanine or tryptophan, likely due to a read error. This chain links TRBV29-1 with TRBJ1-2, with a tentative D call TRBD1 (5 bases). Trimming stripped 1 base from V and 6 bases from J, with 15 bases between. CDR1 SQVTM and CDR2 ANQGSEA come from the germline V gene. This CDR3 region has 14 residues. The CDR3 region has the DNA TGCAGCGTTGAAGGGCAGGGTTGGCATGATGGCTACACCTTA. Its translation is CSVEGQGWHDGYTL.

This clonotype was detected many times. The rearrangement uses TRBV7-2 and TRBJ1-5; D remains ambiguous. Trimming took off 1 base at V and 4 bases at J, with 8 bases between the two ends. The CDR3 sequence is 14 residues long. The germline gives CDR1 SGHTA, CDR2 FQGNSA. CDR3 sequence reads: CASSLGSGNQPQHF. CDR3 nucleotide sequence: TGTGCCAGCAGCTTAGGGTCAGGTAATCAGCCCCAGCATTTT. The full variable domain, in which reference TRBV7-2 and TRBJ1-5 provide the parts outside the CDR3, is GAGVSQSPSNKVTEKGKDVELRCDPISGHTALYWYRQSLGQGLEFLIYFQGNSAPDKSGLPSDRFSAERTGGSVSTLTIQRTQQEDSAVYLCASSLGSGNQPQHFGDGTRLSIL.

This clonotype was observed a few times. DNA of the CDR3: TGCAGTGCTAGTAATCGGTCTAGCGGGACCTACGAGCAGTACTTC. Amino acid sequence: CSASNRSSGTYEQYF. The chain is built from TRBV20-1 and TRBJ2-7; 9 positions agree with TRBD2. Trimming cost V 3 bases and J 2 bases; bases outside gene matches: 8. The CDR3 sequence is 15 residues long. Germline V CDR1 and CDR2: DFQATT, SNEGSKA (reference sequence).

Turning to this clonotype: With a much larger clone just one base away, this may be a read error. The V gene is TRBV19, the J gene TRBJ1-2, with D hard to call. With 4 bases removed from V and 10 bases from J, the gap between germline ends came to 10 bases. The germline gives CDR1 LNHDA, CDR2 SQIVND (reference sequence). The CDR3 extends over 11 amino acids. This CDR3 is CASSTYLVYTF. The DNA for the CDR3 is TGTGCCAGTAGTACCTACCTTGTCTACACCTTC.

The genes are TRBV5-8 and TRBJ1-4; unclear D gene. This CDR3 has 16 residues. V was trimmed by 0 bases and J by 0 bases, leaving 9 bases between them. In germline, CDR1 is SGHTS, CDR2 YDEGEE. The CDR3 nucleotides read TGTGCCAGCAGCTTGGGAGTCGGGGCAACTAATGAAAAACTGTTTTTT. It codes for CASSLGVGATNEKLFF.

The chain uses TRBV7-9 and TRBJ1-1, with D tentatively TRBD1 (5 bases). The germline gives CDR1 SEHNR, CDR2 FQNEAQ (reference sequence). The CDR3 is made up of 15 amino acids. The germline V and J ends were trimmed by 2 bases and 2 bases, with 12 bases remaining between them. The CDR3 sequence: CASSLPRGYNTEAFF. The CDR3 nucleotides are TGTGCCAGCAGCTTACCACGGGGCTACAACACTGAAGCTTTCTTT.

The rearrangement links TRBV20-1 to TRBJ2-1; TRBD2 is a possible D gene (7 bases). Trimming shortened V by 1 base and J by 5 bases, and 18 bases separated the two germline ends. Germline CDR1 reads DFQATT; CDR2 reads SNEGSKA (reference sequence). The CDR3 covers 16 residues. The CDR3 is CSARVRGGRDHNEQFF. The CDR3 DNA is TGCAGTGCTAGAGTGAGAGGGGGGAGGGACCACAATGAGCAGTTCTTC.